This T cell receptor beta chain was identified during a study of T cell repertoires in aging, cancer and after chemotherapy. General study results and limits: Immunological memory after chemotherapy cannot be judged from the repertoire data.

TRB rearrangements spanning V, D and J were amplified using mixed TRB-A/B primers. TCRdb re-analysed the multiplex PCR reads in MiXCR, keeping a single row per CDR3 protein. The sample contains some 10,000 distinct CDR3 sequences, under 40% of which appear only once. V dropped 4 bases and J dropped 6 bases, with 10 bases sitting between them. This CDR3 is built from 13 residues. CDR1 and CDR2 from the germline V gene are LNHDA and SQIVND (reference sequence). This clonotype was observed a handful of times. Its antigen is currently unknown. Amplification of TCR beta used genomic DNA extracted from peripheral blood.

The sample consisted of blood. This TCR came from a human donor in good health. V and J are TRBV19 and TRBJ2-1, with a weak D call TRBD1 (6 bases). DNA for the CDR3: TGTGCCAGTAGTACTGCAGGGGCCAATGAGCAGTTCTTC. Translating gives CASSTAGANEQFF.